This is a list of T cell receptor beta chains from one sample in a study of T-cell memory formation after mild COVID-19. TCRdb redid the calling of the 5' RACE reads with MiXCR, one entry per CDR3 protein. Seen here are 450,000 to 650,000 distinct CDR3 sequences, 15% to 20% observed once, and the top ten hold about 12%. Sequencing input: PBMCs or a T cell subset sorted from them (not recorded which). The receptors were sampled from an adult woman who had mild COVID-19 (a few samples of this study predate the infection). Cell type and time point are not known. CDR3s include the opening cysteine and the closing phenylalanine or tryptophan. D genes are given only for firm matches. Clone size is not always given. Where it is, it says once, few, many or a class for expanded clones.

TRBJ1-2 TRBV29-1 . . TGCAGCGTTGAAGCCTTAGGGACACGCGGCTACACCTTC CSVEALGTRGYTF
TRBJ2-5 TRBV6-2/TRBV6-3 . . TGTGCCAGCAGTTCTATCGAAGAGACCCAGTACTTC CASSSIEETQYF
TRBJ2-3 TRBV20-1 . . TGCAGTGCTCCGACAGGTGGAAATACGCAGTATTTT CSAPTGGNTQYF
TRBJ1-2 TRBV30 . . TGTGCCTGGGGCATCCAGGGGACCTATGGCTACACCTTC CAWGIQGTYGYTF
TRBJ2-5 TRBV30 . TRBD2 TGTGCCTGGAACGGGGGGGCCTCGCAAGAGACCCAGTACTTC CAWNGGASQETQYF
TRBJ2-1 TRBV7-9 . TRBD2 TGTGCCAGCAGCCCCCCTCTAGCGGGAGCGCGTGAGCAGTTCTTC CASSPPLAGAREQFF
TRBJ2-1 TRBV7-9 . . TGTGCCAGCAGCACTACGCGAGGGAGTGGTGAGCAGTTCTTC CASSTTRGSGEQFF
TRBJ2-2 TRBV6-5 few . TGTGCCAGCAGTTACCAGGGGCCATCTCACACCGGGGAGCTGTTTTTT CASSYQGPSHTGELFF
TRBJ2-1 TRBV6-6 few TRBD2 TGTGCCAGCAGTTTGCGGGAGACGGGAAATGAGCAGTTCTTC CASSLRETGNEQFF
TRBJ2-1 TRBV6-2/TRBV6-3 . . TGTGCCAGCAGCCTCCGGGAAGTTAACTATGAGCAGTTCTTC CASSLREVNYEQFF
TRBJ2-3 TRBV29-1 . TRBD1 TGCAGCCTGGGGGTTGGACAGGCCGCAGATACGCAGTATTTT CSLGVGQAADTQYF
TRBJ1-3 TRBV4-3 many . TGCGCCAGCAGCCAATTTCAGGGGACGCTCAACACCATATATTTT CASSQFQGTLNTIYF
TRBJ2-1 TRBV7-2 few TRBD2 TGTGCCAGCAGCTTAGTGGCTAGCGGTACCTACAATGAGCAGTTCTTC CASSLVASGTYNEQFF
TRBJ2-3 TRBV30 few TRBD1 TGTGCCTGCGGACAGGGGTTGTCCGCAGATACGCAGTATTTT CACGQGLSADTQYF
TRBJ2-5 TRBV20-1 . TRBD2 TGCAGTGCTAGAGATGCTAGCGGGGTACAAGAGACCCAGTACTTC CSARDASGVQETQYF
TRBJ2-1 TRBV29-1 few TRBD2 TGCAGCGTTGAAGAGGGTAAAATCGGGACTAGCTATGAGCAGTTCTTC CSVEEGKIGTSYEQFF
TRBJ1-1 TRBV18 few TRBD1 TGTGCCAGCTCACCACGGGCAGGGGGTGACACTGAAGCTTTCTTT CASSPRAGGDTEAFF
TRBJ1-6 TRBV6-1 . . TGTGCCAGCAGTGAAGCGCTAGGTAATTCACCCCTCCACTTT CASSEALGNSPLHF
TRBJ2-2 TRBV5-6 few . TGTGCCAGCAGCCACTACCTGGACACCGGGGAGCTGTTTTTT CASSHYLDTGELFF
TRBJ2-1 TRBV7-2 few . TGTGCCAGCAGCTTAAAGGCGGGGCACAATGAGCAGTTCTTC CASSLKAGHNEQFF
TRBJ2-7 TRBV7-2 . . TGTGCCAGCAGCGATAGCTCCGGGACTCGAACCTACGAGCAGTACTTC CASSDSSGTRTYEQYF
TRBJ2-7 TRBV6-2/TRBV6-3 few TRBD2 TGTGCCAGCAGTATATCTACGGGACTATCCTACGAGCAGTACTTC CASSISTGLSYEQYF
TRBJ2-3 TRBV14 few . TGTGCCAGCAGCCGGGGACTCCCACTCTTGGATACGCAGTATTTT CASSRGLPLLDTQYF
TRBJ1-4 TRBV5-1 . . TGCGCCAGCAGCCCTGGGGAGCGGGAAAAACTGTTTTTT CASSPGEREKLFF
TRBJ2-2 TRBV27 once TRBD2 TGTGCCAGCAGTTTAGGAGTAGCGGGAATGTCCGGGGAGCTGTTTTTT CASSLGVAGMSGELFF
TRBJ1-2 TRBV5-6 . . TGTGCCAGCAGCTTGGAAACGGCCTATGGCTACACCTTC CASSLETAYGYTF
TRBJ1-1 TRBV7-9 few . TGTGCCAGCAGCTTAAGGGGACTTCGGGACACTGAAGCTTTCTTT CASSLRGLRDTEAFF
TRBJ2-2 TRBV24-1 few . TGTGCCACCAGTACCTGGGGCCCGAACACCGGGGAGCTGTTTTTT CATSTWGPNTGELFF
TRBJ2-6 TRBV7-6 few . TGTGCCAGCAGCTTAGCGACCCTCTCTGGGGCCAACGTCCTGACTTTC CASSLATLSGANVLTF
TRBJ1-1 TRBV3-1 . . TGTGCCAGCAGCCAAGATAAGGGACATCGAGCTTTCTTT CASSQDKGHRAFF
TRBJ2-7 TRBV12-3/TRBV12-4 . TRBD2 TGTGCCAGCAGTGGACTAGCGGTTCTTAGCTCCTACGAGCAGGACTTC CASSGLAVLSSYEQDF
TRBJ1-5 TRBV20-1 few TRBD1 TGCAGTGCTAGAGAACGGCGGGACAGGGGGCGACTTTATAGCAATCAGCCCCAGCATTTT CSARERRDRGRLYSNQPQHF
TRBJ2-2 TRBV9 . . TGTGCCAGCAGCGGAAGGATCTGGGCCGGGGAGCTGTTTTTT CASSGRIWAGELFF
TRBJ2-1 TRBV5-1 . TRBD2 TGCGCCAGCAGCTTTACCGGGACTAGAGCGGTCGATGAGCAGTTCTTC CASSFTGTRAVDEQFF
TRBJ2-1 TRBV30 . . TGTGCCTGGGGGGACGGTAGCTCCTACAATGAGCAGTTCTTC CAWGDGSSYNEQFF
TRBJ2-1 TRBV12-3/TRBV12-4 many . TGTGCCAGCAGTCCTTTGTCCCCGGGGGAGCAGTTCTTC CASSPLSPGEQFF
TRBJ2-3 TRBV12-3/TRBV12-4 few TRBD2 TGTGCCAGCAGTTTCCCGCTAGCGGGGGGGCCTGGCACAGATACGCAGTATTTT CASSFPLAGGPGTDTQYF
TRBJ2-2 TRBV19 once . TGTGCCAGTAGGCGCGGGGTTGGAACCGGGGAGCTGTTTTTT CASRRGVGTGELFF
TRBJ2-7 TRBV20-1 . . TGCAGTGCTAGAGAGGGGGAAGCGGACTACGAGCAGTACTTC CSAREGEADYEQYF
TRBJ2-3 TRBV20-1 . . TGCAGTGCTAGAGTAAAGGGGAATACGCAGTATTTT CSARVKGNTQYF